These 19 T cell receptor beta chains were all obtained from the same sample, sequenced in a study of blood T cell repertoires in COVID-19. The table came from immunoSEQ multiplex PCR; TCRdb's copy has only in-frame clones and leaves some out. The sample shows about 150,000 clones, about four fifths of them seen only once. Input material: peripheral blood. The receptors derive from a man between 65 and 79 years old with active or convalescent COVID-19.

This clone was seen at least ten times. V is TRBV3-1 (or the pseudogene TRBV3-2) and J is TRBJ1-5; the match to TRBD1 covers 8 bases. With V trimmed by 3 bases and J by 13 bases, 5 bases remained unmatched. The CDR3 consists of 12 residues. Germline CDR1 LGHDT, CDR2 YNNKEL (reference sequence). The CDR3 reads CASSQGDRTQHF. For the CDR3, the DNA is TGTGCCAGCAGCCAGGGGGACAGGACTCAGCATTTT.

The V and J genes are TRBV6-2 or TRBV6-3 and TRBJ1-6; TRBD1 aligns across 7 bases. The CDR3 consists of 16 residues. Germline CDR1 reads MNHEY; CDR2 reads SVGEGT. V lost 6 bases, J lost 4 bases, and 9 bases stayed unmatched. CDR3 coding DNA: TGTGCCAGCAGCCCTGGGGGGACAGCTTATAATTCACCCCTCCACTTT. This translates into CASSPGGTAYNSPLHF.

CDR3 coding DNA: TGTGCCAGCAGCGCCGGAGCTGACTCCTACGAGCAGTACTTC. Protein product: CASSAGADSYEQYF. The chain is built from TRBV7-9 and TRBJ2-7; D is undetermined. There are 14 residues in the CDR3. Trimming took off 5 bases at V and 0 bases at J, with 11 bases between the two ends. The germline CDR1 and CDR2 sequences are SEHNR and FQNEAQ (reference sequence). Variable domain in full (rest from reference TRBV7-9 and TRBJ2-7): DTGVSQNPRHKITKRGQNVTFRCDPISEHNRLYWYRQTLGQGPEFLTYFQNEAQLEKSRLLSDRFSAERPKGSFSTLEIQRTEQGDSAMYLCASSAGADSYEQYFGPGTRLTVT.

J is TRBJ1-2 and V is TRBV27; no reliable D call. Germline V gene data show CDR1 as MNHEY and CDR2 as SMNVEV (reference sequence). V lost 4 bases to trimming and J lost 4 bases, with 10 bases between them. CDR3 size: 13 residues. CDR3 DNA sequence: TGTGCCAGCAGTTACCTAGGAGGCTATGGCTACACCTTC. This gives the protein CASSYLGGYGYTF.

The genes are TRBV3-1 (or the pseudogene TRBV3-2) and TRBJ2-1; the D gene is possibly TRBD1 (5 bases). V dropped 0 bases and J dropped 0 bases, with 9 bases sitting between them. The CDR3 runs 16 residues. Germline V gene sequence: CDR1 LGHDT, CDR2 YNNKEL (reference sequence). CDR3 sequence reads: CASSQDRASSYNEQFF. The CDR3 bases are TGTGCCAGCAGCCAAGACAGGGCCAGCTCCTACAATGAGCAGTTCTTC.

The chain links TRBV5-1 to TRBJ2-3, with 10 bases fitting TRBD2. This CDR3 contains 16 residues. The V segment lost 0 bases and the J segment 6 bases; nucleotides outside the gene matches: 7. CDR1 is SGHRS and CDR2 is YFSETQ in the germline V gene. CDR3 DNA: TGCGCCAGCAGCTTGGGGCTAGCGGGAGCGCGCGATACGCAGTATTTT. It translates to CASSLGLAGARDTQYF. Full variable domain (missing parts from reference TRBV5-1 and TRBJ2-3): KAGVTQTPRYLIKTRGQQVTLSCSPISGHRSVSWYQQTPGQGLQFLFEYFSETQRNKGNFPGRFSGRQFSNSRSEMNVSTLELGDSALYLCASSLGLAGARDTQYFGPGTRLTVL.

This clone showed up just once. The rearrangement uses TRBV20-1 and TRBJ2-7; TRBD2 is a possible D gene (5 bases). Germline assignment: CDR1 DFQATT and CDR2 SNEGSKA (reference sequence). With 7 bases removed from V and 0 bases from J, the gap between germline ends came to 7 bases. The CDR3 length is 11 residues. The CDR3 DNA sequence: TGCAGTGTCCGGGACTCCTACGAGCAGTACTTC. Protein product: CSVRDSYEQYF.

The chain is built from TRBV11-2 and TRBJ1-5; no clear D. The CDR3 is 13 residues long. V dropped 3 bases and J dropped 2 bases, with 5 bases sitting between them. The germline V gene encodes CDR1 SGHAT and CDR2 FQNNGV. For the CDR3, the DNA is TGTGCCAGCAGCTTGTATGGCAATCAGCCCCAGCATTTT. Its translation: CASSLYGNQPQHF.

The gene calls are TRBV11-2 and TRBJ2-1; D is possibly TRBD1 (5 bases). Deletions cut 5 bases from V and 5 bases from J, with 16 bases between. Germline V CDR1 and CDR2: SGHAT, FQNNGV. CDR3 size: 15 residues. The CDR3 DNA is TGTGCCAGCAGCCCTGCAGGGTATTCCCACAATGAGCAGTTCTTC. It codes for CASSPAGYSHNEQFF.

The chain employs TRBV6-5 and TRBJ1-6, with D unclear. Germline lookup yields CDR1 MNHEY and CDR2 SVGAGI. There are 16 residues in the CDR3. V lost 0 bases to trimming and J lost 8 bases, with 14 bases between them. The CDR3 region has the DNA TGTGCCAGCAGTTACTCGATTTTGGGCGGGGATTCACCCCTCCACTTT. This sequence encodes CASSYSILGGDSPLHF.

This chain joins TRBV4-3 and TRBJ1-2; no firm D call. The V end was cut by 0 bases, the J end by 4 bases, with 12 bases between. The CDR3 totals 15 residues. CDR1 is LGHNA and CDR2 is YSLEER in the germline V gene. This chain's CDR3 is CASSQELPAVYGYTF. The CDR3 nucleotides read TGCGCCAGCAGCCAAGAACTCCCGGCGGTCTATGGCTACACCTTC.

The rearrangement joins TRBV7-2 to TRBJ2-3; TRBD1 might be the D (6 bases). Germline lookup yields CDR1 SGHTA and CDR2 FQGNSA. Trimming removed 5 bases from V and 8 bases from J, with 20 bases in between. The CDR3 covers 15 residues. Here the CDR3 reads CASSHPDLGGVTQYF. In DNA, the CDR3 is TGTGCCAGCAGCCACCCCGACCTAGGGGGAGTTACGCAGTATTTT.

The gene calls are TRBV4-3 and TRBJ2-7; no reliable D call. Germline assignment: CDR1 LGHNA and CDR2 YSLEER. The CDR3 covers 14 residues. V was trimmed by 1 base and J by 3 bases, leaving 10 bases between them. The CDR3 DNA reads TGCGCCAGCAGCCAAGTTTATTCAGGCTACGAGCAGTACTTC. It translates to CASSQVYSGYEQYF.

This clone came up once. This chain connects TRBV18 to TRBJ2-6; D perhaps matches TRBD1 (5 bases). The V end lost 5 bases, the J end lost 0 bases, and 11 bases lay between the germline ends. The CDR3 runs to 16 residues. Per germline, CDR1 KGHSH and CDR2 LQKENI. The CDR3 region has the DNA TGTGCCAGCTCAATTCAGGGTGTCTCTGGGGCCAACGTCCTGACTTTC. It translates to CASSIQGVSGANVLTF.

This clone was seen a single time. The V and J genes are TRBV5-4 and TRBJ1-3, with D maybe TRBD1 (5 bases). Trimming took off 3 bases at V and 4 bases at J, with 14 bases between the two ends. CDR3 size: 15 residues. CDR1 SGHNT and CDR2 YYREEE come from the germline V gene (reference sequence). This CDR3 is CASSSGGGEGNTIYF. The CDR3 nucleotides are TGTGCCAGCAGCTCCGGGGGAGGAGAGGGAAACACCATATATTTT.

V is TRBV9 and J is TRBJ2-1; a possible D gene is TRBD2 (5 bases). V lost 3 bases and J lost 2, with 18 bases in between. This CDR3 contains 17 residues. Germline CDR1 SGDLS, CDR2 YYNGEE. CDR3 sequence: CASSAGEVRLTYNEQFF. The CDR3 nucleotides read TGTGCCAGCAGCGCCGGAGAAGTACGACTAACCTACAATGAGCAGTTCTTC.

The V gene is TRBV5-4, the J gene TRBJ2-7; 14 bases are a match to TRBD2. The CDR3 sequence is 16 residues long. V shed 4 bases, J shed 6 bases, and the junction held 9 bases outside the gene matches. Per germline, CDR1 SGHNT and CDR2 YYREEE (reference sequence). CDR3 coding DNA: TGTGCCAGCAGCCTAGGGACTAGCGGGAGTTGGGTCGAGCAGTACTTC. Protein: CASSLGTSGSWVEQYF.

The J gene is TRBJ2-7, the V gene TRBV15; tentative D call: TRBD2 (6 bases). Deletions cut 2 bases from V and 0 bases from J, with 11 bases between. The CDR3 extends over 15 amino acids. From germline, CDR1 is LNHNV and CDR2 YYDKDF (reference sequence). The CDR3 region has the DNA TGTGCCACCAGCAGATACCGGGGGAACTCCTACGAGCAGTACTTC. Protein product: CATSRYRGNSYEQYF.

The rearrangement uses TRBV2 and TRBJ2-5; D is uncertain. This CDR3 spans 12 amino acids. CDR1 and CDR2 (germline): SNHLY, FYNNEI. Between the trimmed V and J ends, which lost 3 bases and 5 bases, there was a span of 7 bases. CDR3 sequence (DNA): TGTGCCAGCAGTGACGGGTTGGAGACCCAGTACTTC. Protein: CASSDGLETQYF. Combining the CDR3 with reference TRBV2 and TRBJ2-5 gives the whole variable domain EPEVTQTPSHQVTQMGQEVILRCVPISNHLYFYWYRQILGQKVEFLVSFYNNEISEKSEIFDDQFSVERPDGSNFTLKIRSTKLEDSAMYFCASSDGLETQYFGPGTRLLVL.